This T cell receptor beta chain was sequenced during a study of blood T cell repertoires in COVID-19. For the study at large: The samples span acute and convalescent COVID-19 from the United States, Italy and Spain. The cDNA or gDNA used as material had been derived from T cells, B-cell-depleted T cells, or PBMCs.

Authors' methods: Amplification of reference gene primers provided the estimated nucleated cell counts. TCRdb's table, derived via immunoSEQ multiplex PCR, lists solely in-frame clones and lacks some. The DNA gave D and trimming, while V, J and clone size come from that table. This table holds around 140,000 clones, around nine tenths found once. J gave up 2 bases and V 0 bases, and 7 bases lay outside the gene matches. CDR3 length: 18 residues. Per the germline V gene, CDR1 is PRHDT and CDR2 is FYEKMQ (reference sequence). This clonotype was obtained from a man aged 60 to 75 with COVID-19, enrolled during active disease. This chain uses TRBV13 with TRBJ2-2, with 9 bases matching TRBD2. Sequencing was performed on peripheral blood. CDR3 DNA: TGTGCCAGCAGCTTAGGAGTGGGTCTAGCGGGAAACACCGGGGAGCTGTTTTTT. It codes for CASSLGVGLAGNTGELFF.